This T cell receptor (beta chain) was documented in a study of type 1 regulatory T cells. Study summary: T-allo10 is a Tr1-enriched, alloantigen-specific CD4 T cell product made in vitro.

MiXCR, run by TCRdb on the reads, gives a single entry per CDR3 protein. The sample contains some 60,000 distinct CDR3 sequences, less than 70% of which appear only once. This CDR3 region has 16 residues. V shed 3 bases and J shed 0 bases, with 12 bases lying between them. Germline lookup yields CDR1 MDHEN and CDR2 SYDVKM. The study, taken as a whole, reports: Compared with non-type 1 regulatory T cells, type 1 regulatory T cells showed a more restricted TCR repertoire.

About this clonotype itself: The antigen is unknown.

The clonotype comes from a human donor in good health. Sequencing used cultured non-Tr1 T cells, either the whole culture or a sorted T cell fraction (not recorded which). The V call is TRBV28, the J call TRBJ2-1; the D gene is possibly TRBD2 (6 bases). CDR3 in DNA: TGTGCCAGCAGTTTTACTAGCTACTACTCCTACAATGAGCAGTTCTTC. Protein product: CASSFTSYYSYNEQFF.